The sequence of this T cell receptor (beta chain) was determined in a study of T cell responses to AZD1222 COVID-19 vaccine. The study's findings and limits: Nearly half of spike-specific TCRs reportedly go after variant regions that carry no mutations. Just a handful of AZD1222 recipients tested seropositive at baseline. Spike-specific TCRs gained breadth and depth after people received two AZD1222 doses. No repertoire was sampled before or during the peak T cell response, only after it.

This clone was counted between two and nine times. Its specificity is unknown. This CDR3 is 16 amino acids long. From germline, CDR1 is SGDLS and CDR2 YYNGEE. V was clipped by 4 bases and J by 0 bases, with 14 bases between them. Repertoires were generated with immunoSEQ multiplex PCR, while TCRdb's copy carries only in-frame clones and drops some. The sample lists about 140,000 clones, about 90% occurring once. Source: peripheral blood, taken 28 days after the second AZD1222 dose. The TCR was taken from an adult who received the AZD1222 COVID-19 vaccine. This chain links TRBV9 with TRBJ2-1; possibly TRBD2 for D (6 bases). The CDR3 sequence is CASSPRLGSSYNEQFF. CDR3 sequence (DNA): TGTGCCAGCAGCCCTCGACTAGGGAGCTCCTACAATGAGCAGTTCTTC.